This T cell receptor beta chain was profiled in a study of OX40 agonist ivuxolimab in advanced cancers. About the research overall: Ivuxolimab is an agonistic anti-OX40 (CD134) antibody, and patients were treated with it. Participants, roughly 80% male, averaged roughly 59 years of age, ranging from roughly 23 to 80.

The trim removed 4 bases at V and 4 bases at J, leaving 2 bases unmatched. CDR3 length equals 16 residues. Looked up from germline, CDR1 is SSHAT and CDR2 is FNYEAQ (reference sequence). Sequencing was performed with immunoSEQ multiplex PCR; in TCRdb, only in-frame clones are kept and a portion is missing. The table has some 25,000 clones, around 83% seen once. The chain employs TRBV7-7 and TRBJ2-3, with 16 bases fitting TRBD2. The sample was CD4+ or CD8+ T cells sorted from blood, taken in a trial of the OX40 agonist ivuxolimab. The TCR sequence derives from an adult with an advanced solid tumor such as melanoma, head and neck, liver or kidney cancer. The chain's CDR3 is CASSYGTSGGADTQYF. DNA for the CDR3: TGTGCCAGCAGCTACGGGACTAGCGGGGGGGCAGATACGCAGTATTTT.